This T cell receptor beta chain is from a study of T cell responses to AZD1222 COVID-19 vaccine. Points from the study as a whole: Unmutated variant regions are reportedly the target of nearly half of TCRs that are spike-specific.

Repertoires were generated with immunoSEQ multiplex PCR, while TCRdb's copy carries only in-frame clones and drops some. The sample carries 110,000 or so clones, about 91% recorded once. CDR3 length equals 17 residues. The germline V gene encodes CDR1 MNHNS and CDR2 SASEGT. V was cut by 2 bases and J by 0 bases, with 13 bases left in between. This clone has just a few counts. The antigen is not known. This receptor was obtained from an adult who received the AZD1222 COVID-19 vaccine. The chain employs TRBV6-1 and TRBJ2-2; D is unclear. This specimen was peripheral blood, taken 28 days after the second AZD1222 dose. The DNA for the CDR3 is TGTGCCAGCAGTGAAAGGGTGGCAGCCGCGAACACCGGGGAGCTGTTTTTT. It is translated as CASSERVAAANTGELFF.